Presented here are 4 T cell receptor beta chains from one specimen sequenced in a study of cytomegalovirus exposure and HLA in healthy donors. Clones were read by immunoSEQ multiplex PCR, and TCRdb kept only the in-frame ones, dropping some. The data hold 50,000 to 65,000 clones, with roughly 94% observed a single time. Sequencing used PBMCs. The receptors stem from a woman aged 18-29 years in good health and CMV-seropositive.

The chain uses TRBV7-8 and TRBJ1-1; D is perhaps TRBD1 (5 bases). V was trimmed by 5 bases and J by 3 bases, leaving 16 bases between them. There are 15 residues in the CDR3. Germline V lookup: CDR1 SGHVS, CDR2 FQNEAQ. Here the CDR3 DNA reads TGTGCCAGCAGCCCCCCCCTCGGAGGGGACACTGAAGCTTTCTTT. This codes for CASSPPLGGDTEAFF.

This clone was counted a single time. The chain is built from TRBV28 and TRBJ1-5; 8 positions match TRBD1. After removal of 8 bases from V and 7 bases from J, the junction contained 7 bases not matched to a gene. This CDR3 is 13 amino acids long. CDR1 MDHEN and CDR2 SYDVKM come from the germline V gene. CDR3 sequence: CASSWTGRQPQHF. CDR3 DNA sequence: TGTGCCAGCTCCTGGACAGGGCGACAGCCCCAGCATTTT.

The chain is built from TRBV19 and TRBJ2-7, with 8 bases aligning to TRBD1. After removal of 4 bases from V and 1 base from J, the junction contained 9 bases not matched to a gene. There are 16 residues in the CDR3. CDR1 and CDR2 from the germline V gene are LNHDA and SQIVND (reference sequence). This CDR3 is CASSRQGLGNSYEQYF. CDR3 bases: TGTGCCAGTAGTAGACAGGGGTTGGGGAATTCCTACGAGCAGTACTTC.

The gene calls are TRBV7-9 and TRBJ2-7; D is perhaps TRBD1 (6 bases). Germline CDR1 is SEHNR and CDR2 is FQNEAQ (reference sequence). Deletions cut 7 bases from V and 7 bases from J, with 17 bases between. The CDR3 has 13 residues. Written as DNA, the CDR3 is TGTGCCAGCACCTCATCAGGGGCCGTGGAGCAGTACTTC. Encoded protein: CASTSSGAVEQYF. The full variable domain, with the rest looked up from reference TRBV7-9 and TRBJ2-7, is DTGVSQNPRHKITKRGQNVTFRCDPISEHNRLYWYRQTLGQGPEFLTYFQNEAQLEKSRLLSDRFSAERPKGSFSTLEIQRTEQGDSAMYLCASTSSGAVEQYFGPGTRLTVT.